The clone carrying this TCR beta chain was picked up a small number of times. The antigen is unknown. Each TCR beta library was made by quantitative 5'-RACE that incorporated molecular barcodes. TCRdb used MiXCR to reprocess the 5' RACE reads, holding one entry per CDR3 protein. The profile shows some 130,000 distinct CDR3 sequences, roughly an eighth of them singletons. The CDR3 is 15 amino acids. V shed 1 base and J shed 3 bases, with 16 bases lying between them. Germline values: CDR1 SQVTM, CDR2 ANQGSEA. This entry comes from a study of CD8 T cells in ankylosing spondylitis. Points from the study as a whole: What seemed typical of ankylosing spondylitis blood was a TCR beta motif built from about eight highly homologous variants. CD8+ disease-linked clones were present at relatively low frequencies in blood.

The TCR originated in a female donor with ankylosing spondylitis or in good health (not recorded which). This chain connects TRBV29-1 to TRBJ2-7; the D gene is possibly TRBD1 (6 bases). Sequenced sample: blood, either unsorted or a sorted T cell fraction (not recorded which). The CDR3 protein is CSVEGTRDTNYEQYF. In nucleotides, the CDR3 is TGCAGCGTTGAAGGTACCAGGGACACCAACTACGAGCAGTACTTC.